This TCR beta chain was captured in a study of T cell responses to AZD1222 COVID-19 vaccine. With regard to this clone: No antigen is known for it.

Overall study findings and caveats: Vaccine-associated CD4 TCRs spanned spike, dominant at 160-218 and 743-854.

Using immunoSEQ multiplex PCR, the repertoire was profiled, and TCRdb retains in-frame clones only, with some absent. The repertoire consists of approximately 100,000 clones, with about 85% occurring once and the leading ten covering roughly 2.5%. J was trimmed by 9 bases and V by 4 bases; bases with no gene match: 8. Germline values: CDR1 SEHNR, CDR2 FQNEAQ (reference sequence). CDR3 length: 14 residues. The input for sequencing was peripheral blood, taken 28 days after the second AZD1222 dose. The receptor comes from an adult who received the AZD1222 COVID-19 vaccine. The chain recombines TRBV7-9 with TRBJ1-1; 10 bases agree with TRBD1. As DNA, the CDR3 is TGTGCCAGCAGCTACCGGGACAGGGGCTCGAAAGCTTTCTTT. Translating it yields CASSYRDRGSKAFF.